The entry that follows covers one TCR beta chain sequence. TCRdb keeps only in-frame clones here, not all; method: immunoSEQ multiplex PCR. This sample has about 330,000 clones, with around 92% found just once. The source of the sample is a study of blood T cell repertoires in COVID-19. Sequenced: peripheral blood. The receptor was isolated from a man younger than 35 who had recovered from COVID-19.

The CDR3 DNA sequence: TGTGCCAGCAGCATTAGCGGGAGTGAGAATGAGCAGTTCTTC. Translating it yields CASSISGSENEQFF. The chain employs TRBV5-5 and TRBJ2-1, with 9 bases lining up with TRBD2. Germline-derived CDR1 and CDR2 are SGHKS and YYEKEE (reference sequence). Trimming took 4 bases from V and 7 from J; bases not matched to a gene: 6. The CDR3 has 14 residues.